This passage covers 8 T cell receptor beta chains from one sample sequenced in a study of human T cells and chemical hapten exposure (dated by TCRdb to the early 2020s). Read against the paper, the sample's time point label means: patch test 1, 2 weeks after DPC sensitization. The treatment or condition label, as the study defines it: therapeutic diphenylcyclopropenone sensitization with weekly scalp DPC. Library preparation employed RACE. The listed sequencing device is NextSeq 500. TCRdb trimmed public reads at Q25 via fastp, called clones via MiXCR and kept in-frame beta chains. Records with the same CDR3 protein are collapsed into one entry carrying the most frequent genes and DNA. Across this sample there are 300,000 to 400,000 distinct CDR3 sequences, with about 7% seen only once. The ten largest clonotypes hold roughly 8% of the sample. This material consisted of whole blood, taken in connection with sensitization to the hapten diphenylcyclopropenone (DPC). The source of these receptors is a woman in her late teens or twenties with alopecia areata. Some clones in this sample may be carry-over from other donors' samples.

CDR3 nucleotides: TGTGCCAGCAGCTTGGACGTCGGCCTCCTCCTATATTTT. Its translation is CASSLDVGLLLYF. The chain carries TRBV7-9 and TRBJ1-3; no clear D. CDR3 length equals 13 residues. Germline V gene sequence: CDR1 SEHNR, CDR2 FQNEAQ (reference sequence). V was pared by 3 bases and J by 14 bases, with 17 bases between.

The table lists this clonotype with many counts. CDR3 protein: CASSQDSRGHGNQPQHF. CDR3 bases: TGTGCCAGCAGCCAAGACTCAAGGGGGCACGGCAATCAGCCCCAGCATTTT. The rearrangement joins TRBV3-1 to TRBJ1-5; 7 bases agree with TRBD1. This CDR3 contains 17 residues. The V gene end was trimmed by 0 bases and the J gene end by 2 bases; junction bases not matched to a gene: 7. CDR1 LGHDT and CDR2 YNNKEL come from the germline V gene (reference sequence).

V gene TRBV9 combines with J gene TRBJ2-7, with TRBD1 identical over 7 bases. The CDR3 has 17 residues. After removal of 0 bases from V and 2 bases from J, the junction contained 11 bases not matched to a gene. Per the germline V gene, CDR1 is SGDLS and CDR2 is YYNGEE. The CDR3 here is CASSVGTPSQGAYEQYF. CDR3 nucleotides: TGTGCCAGCAGCGTAGGTACCCCTTCTCAGGGGGCCTACGAGCAGTACTTC. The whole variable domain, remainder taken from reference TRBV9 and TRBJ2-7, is DSGVTQTPKHLITATGQRVTLRCSPRSGDLSVYWYQQSLDQGLQFLIQYYNGEERAKGNILERFSAQQFPDLHSELNLSSLELGDSALYFCASSVGTPSQGAYEQYFGPGTRLTVT.

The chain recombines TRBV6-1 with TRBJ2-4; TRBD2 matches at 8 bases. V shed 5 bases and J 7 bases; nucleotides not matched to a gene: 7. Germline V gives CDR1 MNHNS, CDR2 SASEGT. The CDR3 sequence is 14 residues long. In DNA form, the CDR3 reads TGTGCCAGCAGTAAAATAGCGGGGTGGAACATTCAGTACTTC. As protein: CASSKIAGWNIQYF.

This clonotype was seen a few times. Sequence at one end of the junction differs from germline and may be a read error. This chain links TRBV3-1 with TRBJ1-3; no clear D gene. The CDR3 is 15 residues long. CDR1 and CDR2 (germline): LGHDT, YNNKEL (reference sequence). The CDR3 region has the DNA TGTGCCAGCAGCCAAGATATCCTCCCCGGAAGCACCATATATTTT. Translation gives CASSQDILPGSTIYF. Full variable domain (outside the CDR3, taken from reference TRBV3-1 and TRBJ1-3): DTAVSQTPKYLVTQMGNDKSIKCEQNLGHDTMYWYKQDSKKFLKIMFSYNNKELIINETVPNRFSPKSPDKAHLNLHINSLELGDSAVYFCASSQDILPGSTIYFGEGSWLTVV.

The CDR3 DNA is TGTGCCAGCAGTCCCCATGCCTGGGGGGCGCAGGAGACCCAGTACTTC. This gives the protein CASSPHAWGAQETQYF. V gene TRBV6-2 or TRBV6-3 combines with J gene TRBJ2-5, with D perhaps TRBD1 or TRBD2 (6 bases each). The CDR3 consists of 16 residues. The germline V gene has CDR1 MNHEY and CDR2 SVGEGT. V lost 5 bases and J 5 bases, leaving 21 bases between the germline ends.

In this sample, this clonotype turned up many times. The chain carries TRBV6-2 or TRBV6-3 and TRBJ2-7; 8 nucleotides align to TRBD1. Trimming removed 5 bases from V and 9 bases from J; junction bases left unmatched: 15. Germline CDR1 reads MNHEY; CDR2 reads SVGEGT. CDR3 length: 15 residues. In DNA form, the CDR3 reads TGTGCCAGCAGTCAACACCGGACAGGGCCCGAAGGGCAGTACTTC. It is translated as CASSQHRTGPEGQYF.

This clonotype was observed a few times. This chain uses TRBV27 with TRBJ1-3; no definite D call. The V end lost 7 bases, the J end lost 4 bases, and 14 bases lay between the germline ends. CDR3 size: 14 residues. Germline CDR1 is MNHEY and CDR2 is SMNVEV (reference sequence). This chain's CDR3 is CASKRGSAGNTIYF. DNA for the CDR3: TGTGCCAGCAAACGAGGGAGCGCCGGAAACACCATATATTTT.